Included here is one T cell receptor (beta chain) sequence, with context. The antigen remains undetermined. The PCR had 60 Vbeta and 13 Jbeta primers. Libraries were prepared by immunoSEQ multiplex PCR; TCRdb keeps only in-frame clonotypes and omits some of them. The sample has some 150,000 clones, and its top ten clones hold 2% to 2.5%. Looked up from germline, CDR1 is LGHNA and CDR2 is YSLEER. The V and J ends lost 0 bases and 4 bases, in that order; junction bases with no gene match: 6. The CDR3 sequence is 16 residues long. The data stem from a study of cytomegalovirus exposure and HLA in healthy donors. General study results and limits: Follow-up analysis seemed to connect common viral pathogens with several of the most significant clusters identified. V- and J-gene trimming of TCR beta was linked (in a later analysis) to a missense DCLRE1C variant.

Sequenced sample: PBMCs. The chain uses TRBV4-3 and TRBJ2-5; 9 nucleotides line up with TRBD2. The origin of this receptor is a woman aged 18-29 years in good health and CMV-seronegative. CDR3 bases: TGCGCCAGCAGCCAAGAAGGCGGGAGGGCCGTAGAGACCCAGTACTTC. This encodes CASSQEGGRAVETQYF.